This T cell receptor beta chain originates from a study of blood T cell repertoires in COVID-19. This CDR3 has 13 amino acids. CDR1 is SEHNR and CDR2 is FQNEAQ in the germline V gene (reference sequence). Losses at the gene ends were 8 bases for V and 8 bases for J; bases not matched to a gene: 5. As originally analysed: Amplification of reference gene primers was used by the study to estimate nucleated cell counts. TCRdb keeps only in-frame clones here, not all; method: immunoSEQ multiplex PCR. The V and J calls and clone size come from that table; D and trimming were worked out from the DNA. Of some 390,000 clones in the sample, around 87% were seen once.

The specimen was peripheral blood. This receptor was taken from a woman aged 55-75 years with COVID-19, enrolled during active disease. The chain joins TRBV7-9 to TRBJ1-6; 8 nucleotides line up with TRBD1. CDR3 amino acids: CASGRGQDSPLHF. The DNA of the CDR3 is TGTGCCAGCGGCAGGGGACAGGATTCACCCCTCCACTTT.